These 12 T cell receptor beta chains originate from one sample sequenced in a study of T cell responses to AZD1222 COVID-19 vaccine. Clones were sequenced by immunoSEQ multiplex PCR, and TCRdb holds only the in-frame ones, with some missing. The data contain under 80,000 clones, roughly 80% of them seen just once; the ten biggest clones take up 21%. This specimen consisted of peripheral blood, obtained on day 0 of AZD1222 vaccination. These TCRs come from an adult in good health.

The chain is built from TRBV10-3 and TRBJ1-2; TRBD1 might be the D (6 bases). CDR1 and CDR2 from the germline V gene are ENHRY and SYGVKD. Trimming removed 0 bases at V and 7 bases at J, with 15 bases between. CDR3 length: 15 amino acids. The chain's CDR3 is CAISESGGQGSGYTF. DNA of the CDR3: TGTGCCATCAGTGAGTCTGGGGGGCAGGGTAGTGGCTACACCTTC.

The chain joins TRBV10-3 to TRBJ1-2; possibly TRBD1 for D (6 bases). CDR3 length: 18 amino acids. Per the germline V gene, CDR1 is ENHRY and CDR2 is SYGVKD. The V end lost 4 bases, the J end lost 3 bases, and 24 bases lay between the germline ends. In DNA, the CDR3 is TGTGCCATCAGTGGGGGGGACCGAACAGGGATAGTCGACTATGGCTACACCTTC. Its translation is CAISGGDRTGIVDYGYTF.

The chain joins TRBV15 to TRBJ1-5, with 7 positions matching TRBD1. Germline V gene lookup returns CDR1 LNHNV and CDR2 YYDKDF (reference sequence). V lost 4 bases and J lost 5; bases outside the gene matches: 8. The CDR3 loop spans 15 amino acids. In DNA form, the CDR3 reads TGTGCCACCAGCACTAGACAGGGATTGGATCAGCCCCAGCATTTT. Encoded protein: CATSTRQGLDQPQHF.

The V call is TRBV5-1, the J call TRBJ2-7; no clear D gene. Germline V gene data show CDR1 as SGHRS and CDR2 as YFSETQ. Trimming stripped 3 bases from V and 4 bases from J, with 5 bases between. This CDR3 region has 11 residues. CDR3 in DNA: TGCGCCAGCAGCTGGGGTTACGAGCAGTACTTC. Residues: CASSWGYEQYF. The full variable domain, completed using reference TRBV5-1 and TRBJ2-7, is KAGVTQTPRYLIKTRGQQVTLSCSPISGHRSVSWYQQTPGQGLQFLFEYFSETQRNKGNFPGRFSGRQFSNSRSEMNVSTLELGDSALYLCASSWGYEQYFGPGTRLTVT.

The sample holds a few counts of this clone. The chain uses TRBV7-9 and TRBJ2-7, with D perhaps assigned TRBD1 or TRBD2 (5 bases each). Per germline, CDR1 SEHNR and CDR2 FQNEAQ (reference sequence). V shed 4 bases and J shed 5 bases, with 12 bases lying between them. This CDR3 is built from 13 residues. CDR3 nucleotides: TGTGCCAGCAGCTCGGGACCTCGGAACGAGCAGTACTTC. Its translation: CASSSGPRNEQYF.

The chain links TRBV7-2 to TRBJ1-6; D may be TRBD1 (5 bases). The V end lost 5 bases, the J end lost 15 bases, and 26 bases lay between the germline ends. Germline lookup yields CDR1 SGHTA and CDR2 FQGNSA. The CDR3 spans 16 residues. For the CDR3, the DNA is TGTGCCAGCAGCCTGGCGCTGGGGGGGAGCTTTCTTTTCCTCCACTTT. Protein sequence: CASSLALGGSFLFLHF. The whole variable domain, filled in from reference TRBV7-2 and TRBJ1-6, reads GAGVSQSPSNKVTEKGKDVELRCDPISGHTALYWYRQSLGQGLEFLIYFQGNSAPDKSGLPSDRFSAERTGGSVSTLTIQRTQQEDSAVYLCASSLALGGSFLFLHFGNGTRLTVT.

V is TRBV11-2 and J is TRBJ1-4, with 9 bases aligning to TRBD1. The trim removed 2 bases at V and 7 bases at J, leaving 14 bases unmatched. This CDR3 is built from 18 residues. CDR1 is SGHAT, CDR2 FQNNGV, per germline. CDR3: CASSLFALKQGASEKLFF. The CDR3 DNA reads as TGTGCCAGCAGCTTATTTGCCCTGAAACAGGGGGCGAGTGAAAAACTGTTTTTT. Full variable domain (missing parts from reference TRBV11-2 and TRBJ1-4): EAGVAQSPRYKIIEKRQSVAFWCNPISGHATLYWYQQILGQGPKLLIQFQNNGVVDDSQLPKDRFSAERLKGVDSTLKIQPAKLEDSAVYLCASSLFALKQGASEKLFFGSGTQLSVL.

This clone was detected only once. The chain uses TRBV2 and TRBJ2-1, with unresolved D. V lost 8 bases and J lost 5, with 16 bases in between. The CDR3 extends over 14 amino acids. Looked up from germline, CDR1 is SNHLY and CDR2 is FYNNEI. CDR3 nucleotides: TGTGCCAGCCGGCCCAGGCAGCAAAACAATGAGCAGTTCTTC. Protein: CASRPRQQNNEQFF.

V and J are TRBV29-1 and TRBJ2-4, with a weak D call TRBD2 (5 bases). Trimming left V 3 bases short and J 8 bases short, with 17 bases between. The CDR3 covers 14 residues. CDR1 SQVTM and CDR2 ANQGSEA come from the germline V gene. CDR3 sequence reads: CSVDGVGGEDIQYF. For the CDR3, the DNA is TGCAGCGTTGACGGGGTAGGAGGTGAGGACATTCAGTACTTC.

The J gene is TRBJ1-2, the V gene TRBV11-3; D is ambiguous. The germline V and J ends were trimmed by 6 bases and 4 bases, with 12 bases remaining between them. The CDR3 loop spans 13 amino acids. Germline values: CDR1 SGHNT, CDR2 YENEEA. CDR3 loop: CASSIDGLYGYTF. CDR3 coding DNA: TGTGCCAGCAGTATTGACGGGCTCTATGGCTACACCTTC.

The chain uses TRBV7-6 and TRBJ2-7; tentatively, D is TRBD1 (6 bases). Per the germline V gene, CDR1 is SGHVS and CDR2 is FNYEAQ. V dropped 1 base and J dropped 0 bases, with 13 bases sitting between them. The CDR3 sequence is 16 residues long. CDR3 sequence: CASSLGAGVSSYEQYF. The CDR3, as DNA: TGTGCCAGCAGCTTAGGAGCAGGGGTGAGCTCCTACGAGCAGTACTTC.

The chain joins TRBV29-1 to TRBJ2-7; 14 nucleotides match TRBD2. The CDR3 spans 14 residues. Unmatched junction bases numbered 2, after V lost 2 bases and J lost 5 bases. Per germline, CDR1 SQVTM and CDR2 ANQGSEA. DNA of the CDR3: TGCAGCGTTGAAAGACTAGCGGGAGGGGACGAGCAGTACTTC. Translating gives CSVERLAGGDEQYF.